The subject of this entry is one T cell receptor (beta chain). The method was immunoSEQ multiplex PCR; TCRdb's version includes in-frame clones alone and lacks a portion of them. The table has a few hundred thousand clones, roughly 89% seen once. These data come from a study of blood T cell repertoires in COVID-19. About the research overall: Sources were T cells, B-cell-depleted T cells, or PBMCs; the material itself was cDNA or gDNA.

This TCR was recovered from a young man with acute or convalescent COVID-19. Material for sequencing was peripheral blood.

The CDR3 loop is CATSEARGADTQYF. The CDR3 DNA follows: TGTGCCACCAGTGAGGCGCGGGGAGCAGATACGCAGTATTTT. This rearrangement joins TRBV24-1 to TRBJ2-3; possible D gene TRBD2, 6 bases. Deletions cut 4 bases from V and 4 bases from J, with 11 bases between. Germline CDR1 KGHDR, CDR2 SFDVKD. The CDR3 loop spans 14 amino acids.